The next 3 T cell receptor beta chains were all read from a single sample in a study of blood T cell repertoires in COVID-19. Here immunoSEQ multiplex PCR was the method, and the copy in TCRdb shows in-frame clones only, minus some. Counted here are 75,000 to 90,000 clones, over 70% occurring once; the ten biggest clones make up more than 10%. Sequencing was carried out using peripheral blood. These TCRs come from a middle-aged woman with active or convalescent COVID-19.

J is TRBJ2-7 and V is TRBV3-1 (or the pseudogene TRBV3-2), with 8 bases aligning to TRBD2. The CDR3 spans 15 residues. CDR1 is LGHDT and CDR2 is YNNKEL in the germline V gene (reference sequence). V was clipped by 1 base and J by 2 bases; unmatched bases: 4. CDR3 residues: CASSQGTSGAYEQYF. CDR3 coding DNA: TGTGCCAGCAGCCAAGGAACTAGCGGAGCCTACGAGCAGTACTTC.

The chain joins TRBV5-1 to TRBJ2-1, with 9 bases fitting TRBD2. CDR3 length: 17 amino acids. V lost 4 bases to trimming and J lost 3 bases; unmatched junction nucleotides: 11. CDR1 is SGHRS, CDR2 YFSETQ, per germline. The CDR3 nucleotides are TGCGCCAGCAGCCCCCGACTAAAAGCGGGGGGCTACAATGAGCAGTTCTTC. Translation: CASSPRLKAGGYNEQFF.

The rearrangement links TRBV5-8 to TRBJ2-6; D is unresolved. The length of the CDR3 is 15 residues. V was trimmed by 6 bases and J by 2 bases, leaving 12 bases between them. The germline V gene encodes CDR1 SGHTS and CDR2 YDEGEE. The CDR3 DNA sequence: TGTGCCAGCAACCCTCTTCAGACTGGGGCCAACGTCCTGACTTTC. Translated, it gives CASNPLQTGANVLTF.